Here is one T cell receptor beta chain with its context. Antigen unknown. The V end was cut by 6 bases, the J end by 1 base, with 13 bases between. Germline V gives CDR1 MNHEY, CDR2 SMNVEV (reference sequence). CDR3 length equals 15 residues. These data originate in a study of blood T cells in healthy people across ages. Regarding the study as a whole: While age rose, TCR beta diversity per million T cells dropped in a roughly linear way. Among long-lived donors, naive CD4+ cells were more numerous and diversity higher than in aged donors.

Next came a second PCR, run for about 7 to 12 cycles, which used a sample-barcoded 5' primer along with a J-beta primer mix. MiXCR, run by TCRdb on the 5' RACE reads, gives a single entry per CDR3 protein. The sample shows 700,000 to 850,000 distinct CDR3 sequences, approximately 35% of them seen only once. Sequenced sample: blood. The V gene is TRBV27, the J gene TRBJ2-4, with D possibly matching TRBD2 (5 bases). This TCR was sampled from a man between 18 and 35 years old in good health. In nucleotides, the CDR3 is TGTGCCAGCAGCCCGAGCGGTAAGGCCAAAAACATTCAGTACTTC. As protein: CASSPSGKAKNIQYF.